The TCR beta chain described here comes from a study of blood T cell repertoires in COVID-19. Study-level information: Sites in the United States, Italy and Spain provided acute and convalescent COVID-19 samples.

V shed 3 bases and J shed 6 bases, with 9 bases lying between them. CDR1 is LNHDA, CDR2 SQIVND, per germline (reference sequence). The CDR3 runs 13 residues. Some clones are missing from TCRdb's copy, which holds only in-frame ones; the method was immunoSEQ multiplex PCR. This sample has about 150,000 clones, with 70% to 90% found just once. Material: peripheral blood. The clonotype originates from a man between 60 and 75 years old with COVID-19, enrolled during active disease. V and J are TRBV19 and TRBJ1-5; D call uncertain. DNA for the CDR3: TGTGCCAGTAGTATGGAGGGAGCTCAGCCCCAGCATTTT. Protein: CASSMEGAQPQHF.